This is a list of T cell receptor beta chains from one sample in a study of radiation and T cells in renal cell carcinoma. The repertoire was sequenced with immunoSEQ multiplex PCR; TCRdb's copy has only in-frame clones and lacks some. The table has 150,000 to 180,000 clones, approximately 86% seen once. The material sequenced was blood, taken from a patient whose treatment included radiotherapy and nephrectomy. The receptors originated from a woman aged 45-59 years with renal cell carcinoma. The CDR3 runs from the conserved cysteine through the conserved F or W. Fields, in order: J gene, V gene, clone size, D gene, CDR3 protein, CDR3 DNA. The D gene is left open where the match is weak. Clone size is shown for a subset of rows, as once, few, many or a class of expanded clone.

TRBJ1-3 TRBV5-1 - TRBD1 CASSLEGQGFSGNTIYF TGCGCCAGCAGCTTGGAGGGACAGGGGTTCTCTGGAAACACCATATATTTT
TRBJ1-6 TRBV5-6 few TRBD1 CASSDGTGPHHF TGTGCCAGCAGCGACGGGACAGGGCCGCACCACTTT
TRBJ1-6 TRBV6-1 - - CASRSQSPLHF TGTGCCAGCAGGTCCCAATCACCCCTCCACTTT
TRBJ1-2 TRBV11-2 - - CASSLEGKETALGYTF TGTGCCAGCAGCTTAGAGGGAAAAGAAACTGCCTTGGGCTACACCTTC
TRBJ1-5 TRBV5-8 - TRBD1 CASSDRDLPQHF TGTGCCAGCAGCGACAGGGACCTGCCCCAGCATTTT
TRBJ2-1 TRBV11-2 - TRBD1 CASSLALQGADEQFF TGTGCCAGCAGCTTAGCCTTACAGGGGGCTGACGAGCAGTTCTTC
TRBJ2-1 TRBV29-1 - - CSVSGSGNNEQFF TGCAGCGTGAGCGGCTCCGGTAACAATGAGCAGTTCTTC
TRBJ2-3 TRBV7-3 - - CASSLKGGATEDTQYF TGTGCCAGCAGCTTAAAAGGGGGGGCCACTGAAGATACGCAGTATTTT
TRBJ1-4 TRBV30 - - CALQGHRANEKLFF TGTGCCTTACAAGGGCACCGGGCTAATGAAAAACTGTTTTTT
TRBJ1-5 TRBV19 - - CASSRGVVNQPQHF TGTGCCAGTAGTAGAGGGGTGGTCAATCAGCCCCAGCATTTT
TRBJ2-7 TRBV10-3 few - CAIRWDGSSYEQYF TGTGCCATCCGATGGGACGGGAGCTCCTACGAGCAGTACTTC
TRBJ1-1 TRBV15 - - CAGLNTEAFF TGTGCTGGATTGAACACTGAAGCTTTCTTT
TRBJ2-3 TRBV5-4 - - CASSLQGATDTQYF TGTGCCAGCAGCTTACAGGGAGCCACAGATACGCAGTATTTT
TRBJ1-3 TRBV19 - - CASSTSTVLSGNTIYF TGTGCCAGTAGTACCTCGACAGTTCTCTCTGGAAACACCATATATTTT
TRBJ2-3 TRBV6-1 once TRBD1 CASREGAGNTQYF TGTGCCAGCAGAGAGGGGGCCGGAAATACGCAGTATTTT
TRBJ2-1 TRBV2 - TRBD1 CASSLPSTGEVKFF TGTGCCAGCAGTCTCCCTTCGACAGGGGAGGTCAAGTTCTTC
TRBJ2-6 TRBV30 - - CAWSPTRATFSGANVLTF TGTGCCTGGAGTCCTACCAGGGCGACCTTCTCTGGGGCCAACGTCCTGACTTTC
TRBJ2-1 TRBV4-3 - - CASSPSSSYNEQFF TGCGCCAGCAGCCCAAGTAGCTCCTACAATGAGCAGTTCTTC
TRBJ2-5 TRBV7-3 - - CASSSRGTLQETQYF TGTGCCAGCAGCTCAAGGGGGACCTTACAAGAGACCCAGTACTTC
TRBJ2-7 TRBV7-8 - - CASSLDWSAPDEQYF TGTGCCAGCAGCTTAGATTGGTCAGCGCCGGACGAGCAGTACTTC
TRBJ1-6 TRBV19 - - CASSILRDGGSPLHF TGTGCCAGTAGTATCCTCCGGGACGGAGGGTCACCCCTCCACTTT
TRBJ2-4 TRBV6-5 - - CASSYGGPKAKNIQYF TGTGCCAGCAGTTACGGGGGACCTAAAGCCAAAAACATTCAGTACTTC
TRBJ2-3 TRBV5-6 - - CASRDGGRSTDTQYF TGTGCCAGCAGGGACGGGGGGCGGAGCACAGATACGCAGTATTTT
TRBJ1-4 TRBV4-1 - - CASSQRQYEEKLFF TGCGCCAGCAGCCAAAGACAATACGAGGAAAAACTGTTTTTT
TRBJ2-4 TRBV6-5 few TRBD1 CATTGTGDTIQYF TGTGCCACCACCGGGACAGGGGATACCATTCAGTACTTC
TRBJ1-6 TRBV19 - - CASSINRDNKYSPLHF TGTGCCAGTAGTATAAACCGGGACAACAAATATTCACCCCTCCACTTT
TRBJ2-7 TRBV6-6 - TRBD1 CASSYSWTGDSGF TGTGCCAGCAGTTACTCTTGGACAGGGGACTCGGGCTTC
TRBJ2-3 TRBV6-5 - - CASRQSNTGTDTQYF TGTGCCAGCAGACAAAGTAATACAGGCACAGATACGCAGTATTTT
TRBJ2-7 TRBV7-9 few - CASSSPGGGDEQYF TGTGCCAGCAGCTCGCCAGGGGGAGGCGACGAGCAGTACTTC
TRBJ2-2 TRBV5-1 - - CASSVAGELFF TGCGCCAGCAGCGTTGCCGGGGAGCTGTTTTTT